Listed below are T cell receptor beta chains from one sample, sequenced in a study of T cells in Graves' hyperthyroidism and ophthalmopathy. One entry per CDR3 protein, called by TCRdb with MiXCR from the multiplex PCR reads. The sample consists of around 800,000 distinct CDR3 sequences, 38% of them appearing once. The sample consisted of blood. All receptors come from a man between 18 and 29 years old with Graves' hyperthyroidism. CDR3s include the opening cysteine and the closing phenylalanine or tryptophan. D genes are given only for firm matches. A clone size is listed for some rows: how often the clone was seen (once, few, many), or a class if it is expanded.

TRBJ2-5	NA	TRBV4-1	NA	CASSQEGQSETQYF	TGCGCCAGCAGCCAAGAGGGGCAGTCAGAGACCCAGTACTTC
TRBJ2-7	many	TRBV10-3	NA	CAISPAPGASREQYF	TGTGCCATCAGTCCCGCACCGGGAGCCTCAAGGGAGCAGTACTTC
TRBJ2-7	NA	TRBV19	TRBD1	CASFGQVGLFYEQYF	TGTGCCAGTTTTGGACAGGTGGGCCTCTTCTACGAGCAGTACTTC
TRBJ2-7	many	TRBV29-1	NA	CGTRLLGEQYF	TGCGGGACCCGCCTTCTGGGCGAGCAGTACTTC
TRBJ2-7	once	TRBV10-2	NA	CASSRGGEEQYF	TGCGCCAGCAGTAGGGGAGGAGAGGAGCAGTACTTC
TRBJ2-7	NA	TRBV5-1	TRBD2	CASSSGSGGTYEQYF	TGCGCCAGCTCCTCGGGAAGCGGGGGAACCTACGAGCAGTACTTC
TRBJ1-5	many	TRBV19	NA	CASDTRDRNQPQHF	TGTGCCAGCGACACCCGCGACAGGAATCAGCCCCAGCATTTT
TRBJ1-3	NA	TRBV4-1	NA	CASSQENRAGEAGNTIYF	TGCGCCAGCAGCCAAGAAAATAGGGCAGGCGAGGCTGGAAACACCATATATTTT
TRBJ1-6	many	TRBV7-9	NA	CASSPTLPGLAPLHF	TGTGCCAGCAGTCCAACCCTACCGGGTTTGGCACCCCTCCACTTT
TRBJ2-5	NA	TRBV7-6	NA	CASSLAGGEGETQYF	TGTGCCAGCAGCTTGGCAGGGGGGGAAGGAGAGACCCAGTACTTC
TRBJ2-7	many	TRBV9	NA	CASSVGGTYEQYF	TGTGCCAGCAGTGTGGGCGGTACCTACGAGCAGTACTTC
TRBJ1-2	NA	TRBV5-1	TRBD1	CASSPGTGWLGYTF	TGCGCCAGCAGCCCAGGGACAGGGTGGCTTGGCTACACCTTC
TRBJ1-5	NA	TRBV19	TRBD1	CASHMGPQGGQPQHF	TGTGCCAGCCATATGGGGCCCCAGGGGGGTCAGCCCCAGCATTTT
TRBJ2-7	few	TRBV20-1	NA	CSARDEGVTFSYEQYF	TGCAGTGCTAGGGACGAAGGCGTCACTTTCTCCTACGAGCAGTACTTC
TRBJ2-7	NA	TRBV2	NA	CASGREIEQYF	TGTGCCAGCGGGAGAGAGATCGAGCAGTACTTC
TRBJ1-2	many	TRBV2	NA	CASSPGALTNYGYTF	TGTGCCAGCAGTCCTGGGGCCCTAACTAACTATGGCTACACCTTC
TRBJ1-5	few	TRBV20-1	NA	CSAREAGLGNQPQHF	TGCAGTGCTAGAGAGGCCGGACTTGGCAATCAGCCCCAGCATTTT
TRBJ1-6	few	TRBV7-2	NA	CASSWETGPLRSPLHF	TGTGCCAGCAGCTGGGAGACAGGTCCGTTGAGATCACCCCTCCACTTT
TRBJ1-1	NA	TRBV7-8	TRBD1	CASSPTGAGTGSEAFF	TGTGCCAGCAGCCCAACGGGCGCCGGGACAGGGTCTGAAGCTTTCTTT
TRBJ2-6	many	TRBV10-3	NA	CAISGGLSGANVLTF	TGTGCCATCAGTGGCGGGCTCTCTGGGGCCAACGTCCTGACTTTC
TRBJ1-3	few	TRBV7-9	NA	CASSSRTDSGNTIYF	TGTGCCAGCAGCTCCCGGACAGACTCTGGAAACACCATATATTTT
TRBJ1-2	NA	TRBV7-7	NA	CASSLGSGGGYTF	TGTGCTAGCAGCTTAGGGTCGGGGGGCGGCTACACCTTC
TRBJ1-4	NA	TRBV5-1	NA	CASAGPGANEKLFF	TGCGCCAGCGCCGGGCCAGGGGCTAATGAAAAACTGTTTTTT
TRBJ2-5	many	TRBV4-3	NA	CASSPKRETTQYF	TGCGCCAGCAGTCCGAAGCGAGAGACGACCCAGTACTTC
TRBJ2-5	NA	TRBV5-1	TRBD2	CASSLFYAGGPQEIQYF	TGCGCCAGCAGCTTGTTTTATGCGGGAGGGCCACAGGAGATCCAGTACTTC
TRBJ1-1	NA	TRBV29-1	NA	CRVDSMNTEAFF	TGCAGGGTGGACAGCATGAACACTGAAGCTTTCTTT
TRBJ1-1	many	TRBV7-8	NA	CASSLGQGTAFF	TGTGCCAGCAGCTTGGGACAAGGGACGGCTTTCTTT
TRBJ1-5	many	TRBV12-3/TRBV12-4	NA	CASQGWVGQPQHF	TGTGCCAGCCAAGGGTGGGTAGGGCAGCCCCAGCATTTT
TRBJ2-5	NA	TRBV7-3	NA	CASNQDTQETQYF	TGTGCCAGCAACCAGGACACGCAAGAGACCCAGTACTTC
TRBJ2-5	NA	TRBV5-1	NA	CASSPVSVDETQYF	TGCGCCAGCAGCCCTGTCTCAGTAGATGAGACCCAGTACTTC
TRBJ1-1	NA	TRBV6-5	NA	CASTSDKNTEAFF	TGTGCCAGCACCTCGGACAAGAACACTGAAGCTTTCTTT